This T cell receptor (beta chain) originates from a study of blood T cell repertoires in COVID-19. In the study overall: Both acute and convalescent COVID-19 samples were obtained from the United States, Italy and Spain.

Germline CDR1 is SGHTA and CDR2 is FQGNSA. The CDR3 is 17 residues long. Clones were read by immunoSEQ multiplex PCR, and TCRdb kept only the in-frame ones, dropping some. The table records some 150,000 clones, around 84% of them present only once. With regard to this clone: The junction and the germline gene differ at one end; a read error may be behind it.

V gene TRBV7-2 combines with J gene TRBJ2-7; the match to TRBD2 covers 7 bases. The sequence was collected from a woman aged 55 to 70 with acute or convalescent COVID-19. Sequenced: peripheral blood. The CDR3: CASSLVVLARSSYGQYF. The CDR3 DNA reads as TGTGCCAGCAGCTTAGTCGTACTAGCGAGGAGCTCCTACGGGCAGTACTTC.